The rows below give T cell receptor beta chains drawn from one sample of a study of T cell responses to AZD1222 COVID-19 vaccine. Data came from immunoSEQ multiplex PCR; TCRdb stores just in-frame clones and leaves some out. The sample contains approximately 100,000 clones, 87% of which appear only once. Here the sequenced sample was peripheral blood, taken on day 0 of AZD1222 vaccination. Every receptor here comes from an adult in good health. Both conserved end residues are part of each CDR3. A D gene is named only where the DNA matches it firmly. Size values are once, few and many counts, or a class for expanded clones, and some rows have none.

TGCGCCAGCAGCCAAGAGGGTCGTACCCAGCCCCAGCATTTT | CASSQEGRTQPQHF | - | TRBV4-3 | - | TRBJ1-5
TGCGCCAGCAGCTTGGTAGGGCAGTTCATCTACGAGCAGTACTTC | CASSLVGQFIYEQYF | - | TRBV5-1 | - | TRBJ2-7
TGTGCCAGCAGCTTAGTTGGGGCCCCAGTGAACAATGAGCAGTTCTTC | CASSLVGAPVNNEQFF | - | TRBV11-2 | - | TRBJ2-1
TGTGCCAGCAGTCGCCCATCCTCCCGGGACTGGACGCAGTATTTT | CASSRPSSRDWTQYF | once | TRBV28 | - | TRBJ2-3
TGTGCCATCAGTTACAGTGGAGGGGACACTGAAGCTTTCTTT | CAISYSGGDTEAFF | once | TRBV10-3 | - | TRBJ1-1
TGTGCCAGCAGGAGGCGGGACCGATTAGGAGAGCAGTTCTTC | CASRRRDRLGEQFF | - | TRBV27 | - | TRBJ2-1
TGTGCCAGCAGTTCTTTCAGGGACACCATATATTTT | CASSSFRDTIYF | - | TRBV28 | - | TRBJ1-3
TGTGCCAGCAGCCGCGGGTCCGAATTTCAGGAGACCCAGTACTTC | CASSRGSEFQETQYF | - | TRBV11-2 | - | TRBJ2-5
TGTGCCAGTAGTACGGACCCGAACTACAATGAGCAGTTCTTC | CASSTDPNYNEQFF | - | TRBV19 | - | TRBJ2-1
TGTGCCAGCTCACCACTAGACTCCTCTATCGGATCTAACTATGGCTACACCTTC | CASSPLDSSIGSNYGYTF | - | TRBV18 | - | TRBJ1-2
TGTGCCAGCAGCTTAGCGGGAACCCAGGGGTACGAGCAGTACTTC | CASSLAGTQGYEQYF | - | TRBV7-9 | - | TRBJ2-7
TGTGCCTGCATCCAGGGACAGATTAACTATGGCTACACCTTC | CACIQGQINYGYTF | once | TRBV30 | TRBD1 | TRBJ1-2
TGTGCCAGCAGTTACTCATACTCAGGGGGCTATGGCTACACCTTC | CASSYSYSGGYGYTF | - | TRBV6-5 | TRBD1 | TRBJ1-2
TGTGCCAGCAGCTTAAGGGGGAATAGCAATCAGCCCCAGCATTTT | CASSLRGNSNQPQHF | - | TRBV7-8 | - | TRBJ1-5
TGTGCCAGCAGTTACTCAAGGGGAAGTGGGGTCTTGACAGATACGCAGTATTTT | CASSYSRGSGVLTDTQYF | - | TRBV6-2/TRBV6-3 | - | TRBJ2-3
TGTGCCAGCGGAGCGGGAGCCTACGAGCAGTACTTC | CASGAGAYEQYF | - | TRBV7-9 | TRBD2 | TRBJ2-7
TGTGCCAGCAGCAAACCATCCGGGACTACGTACAATGAGCAGTTCTTC | CASSKPSGTTYNEQFF | - | TRBV7-9 | TRBD2 | TRBJ2-1
TGTGCCAGTAGTATCCCTAATCAGCCCCAGCATTTT | CASSIPNQPQHF | - | TRBV19 | - | TRBJ1-5
TGTGCCAGCAGCTTACAGGGAGAAAGCTACACCTTC | CASSLQGESYTF | - | TRBV11-1 | - | TRBJ1-2
TGTGCCAGTAGTATGACCCGCGGGCTTCCCGAGCAGTACTTC | CASSMTRGLPEQYF | - | TRBV19 | - | TRBJ2-7
TGTGCTAGCAGCCCAATAGGACTAGACAATGAGCAGTTCTTC | CASSPIGLDNEQFF | - | TRBV7-7 | TRBD2 | TRBJ2-1
TGTGCCAGCAGCTTCGGAGGGGATCTTCGGACAGATACGCAGTATTTT | CASSFGGDLRTDTQYF | - | TRBV7-6 | - | TRBJ2-3
TGTGCCATCACCCAACAACCGGGACAGGGGATCAATGAGCAGTTCTTC | CAITQQPGQGINEQFF | - | TRBV10-3 | TRBD1 | TRBJ2-1
TGTGCCAGCAGCTTAGCGGGGCGGGGAGAGACCCAGTACTTC | CASSLAGRGETQYF | - | TRBV7-9 | - | TRBJ2-5
TGTGCCAGCAGCTTAGAACCATCGATAGGGCCCCAGCATTTT | CASSLEPSIGPQHF | - | TRBV7-8 | - | TRBJ1-5
TGCAGCGTTGAAGATCCAAGGGGGACTGAAGCTTTCTTT | CSVEDPRGTEAFF | once | TRBV29-1 | - | TRBJ1-1
TGTGCCAGCAGCCAAGGGTGGGGTTTTTCGGAGACCCAGTACTTC | CASSQGWGFSETQYF | - | TRBV3-1/TRBV3-2 | - | TRBJ2-5
TGTGCCAGCAGTTTATCCTACAATGAGCAGTTCTTC | CASSLSYNEQFF | - | TRBV28 | - | TRBJ2-1
TGTGCCACCAGTGGTGCCCTGGGCGGGACCTCTGGGGCCAACGTCCTGACTTTC | CATSGALGGTSGANVLTF | - | TRBV24-1 | - | TRBJ2-6
TGTGCCAGCAGTTCAGCAATGGCCCTCCACTTT | CASSSAMALHF | - | TRBV28 | - | TRBJ1-6
TGTGCCAGCAGTGAAAGGGGGGCGGGAAGAGGAGAGACCCAGTACTTC | CASSERGAGRGETQYF | - | TRBV2 | - | TRBJ2-5
TGTGCCAGCACCTCTGCGGGGGCGAACACTGAAGCTTTCTTT | CASTSAGANTEAFF | - | TRBV7-8 | - | TRBJ1-1
TGTGCCAGCTCACCCCGGGATGGGAACAATTCACCCCTCCACTTT | CASSPRDGNNSPLHF | - | TRBV18 | - | TRBJ1-6
TGTGCCAGCAGCTTGGGGGGTAGTAACTATGGCTACACCTTC | CASSLGGSNYGYTF | - | TRBV7-2 | - | TRBJ1-2
TGTGCCAGCGGCTTTGCCTACGAGCAGTACTTC | CASGFAYEQYF | - | TRBV6-5 | - | TRBJ2-7
TGTGCCAGCAGCCTCCCGCGGGGGGGCGCAGGGGGGGATACGCAGTATTTT | CASSLPRGGAGGDTQYF | - | TRBV7-9 | TRBD2 | TRBJ2-3
TGTGCCAGCAGCTTGGGAGGGACGGCGAACACTGAAGCTTTCTTT | CASSLGGTANTEAFF | - | TRBV5-6 | - | TRBJ1-1
TGTGCCAGCAGTTTATCGCTTCTAGCCGGGGAGGCTGAGCAGTTCTTC | CASSLSLLAGEAEQFF | - | TRBV27 | - | TRBJ2-1
TGTGCCAGCAGCTTGGGGGCAGTTTCCTATGGCTACACCTTC | CASSLGAVSYGYTF | - | TRBV5-8 | - | TRBJ1-2
TGTGCCAGCAGCTTGGGTCTAGCGGTAACCTACGAGCAGTACTTC | CASSLGLAVTYEQYF | - | TRBV5-6 | TRBD2 | TRBJ2-7
TGCGCCAGCAGCCAAGATCTGAGGCGGGGGCTAGCGGGGAATGAGCAGTTCTTC | CASSQDLRRGLAGNEQFF | - | TRBV4-1 | TRBD2 | TRBJ2-1
TGTGCCAGCAGGATCCACCTCCTCGACAATGAGCAGTTCTTC | CASRIHLLDNEQFF | - | TRBV6-5 | - | TRBJ2-1
TGTGCCAGCGCTCCGGAGCGACCCACAGATACGCAGTATTTT | CASAPERPTDTQYF | once | TRBV3-1/TRBV3-2 | - | TRBJ2-3
TGTGCCAGCAGTTTCCAGGCTGACTCCTACGAGCAGTACTTC | CASSFQADSYEQYF | - | TRBV28 | - | TRBJ2-7
TGCGCCAGCGCCCAGGGGGAGACCCAGTACTTC | CASAQGETQYF | - | TRBV5-1 | - | TRBJ2-5
TGTGCCAGCACAAAGCGGGAGAGGAGCGAGCAGTACTTC | CASTKRERSEQYF | - | TRBV2 | TRBD2 | TRBJ2-7
TGCGCCAGCAGCTTGGGGGGGTCCTCACAAGTTTACGAGCAGTACTTC | CASSLGGSSQVYEQYF | - | TRBV5-1 | - | TRBJ2-7
TGTGCCATCAGGGATTCGACAGGGAACAAAAACATTCAGTACTTC | CAIRDSTGNKNIQYF | - | TRBV10-3 | TRBD1 | TRBJ2-4
TGTGCCAGCATGCGTCGTCTGATAGACACTGAAGCTTTCTTT | CASMRRLIDTEAFF | - | TRBV2 | - | TRBJ1-1
TGTGCCAGCAGCCCCCAGGGGACCTTCCAGCCCCAGCATTTT | CASSPQGTFQPQHF | - | TRBV3-1/TRBV3-2 | - | TRBJ1-5
TGCGCCAGCAGCTTATACGGGGCGGACACTGAAGCTTTCTTT | CASSLYGADTEAFF | once | TRBV5-1 | - | TRBJ1-1
TGTGCCAGCAGCTTTGGGGGTCGGGGGACTAGCGGAACTTACAATGAGCAGTTCTTC | CASSFGGRGTSGTYNEQFF | - | TRBV7-3 | TRBD2 | TRBJ2-1
TGTGCCACCCGGACTAGCGGGGGTGAGAATACGCAGTATTTT | CATRTSGGENTQYF | - | TRBV24-1 | TRBD2 | TRBJ2-3
TGCGCCAGCAGCTTAGCGGGAGGGCTAGATACGCAGTATTTT | CASSLAGGLDTQYF | - | TRBV5-1 | TRBD2 | TRBJ2-3
TGTGCCAGCATCTCTCCTCCCCTAGCCAAAAACATTCAGTACTTC | CASISPPLAKNIQYF | - | TRBV3-1/TRBV3-2 | - | TRBJ2-4
TGTGCCAGCACCCTAGCGGGACCCTCCTACGAGCAGTACTTC | CASTLAGPSYEQYF | - | TRBV28 | TRBD2 | TRBJ2-7
TGTGCCAGCAGCTGGGACAGGGAAGATGAGCAGTTCTTC | CASSWDREDEQFF | - | TRBV12-3/TRBV12-4 | TRBD1 | TRBJ2-1
TGTGCCAGCTCACGTGGTATGCCCGATTCTGGAAACACCATATATTTT | CASSRGMPDSGNTIYF | once | TRBV18 | - | TRBJ1-3
TGTGCCAGCAGCCCGAGGGCCCGAAACACCATATATTTT | CASSPRARNTIYF | few | TRBV14 | - | TRBJ1-3